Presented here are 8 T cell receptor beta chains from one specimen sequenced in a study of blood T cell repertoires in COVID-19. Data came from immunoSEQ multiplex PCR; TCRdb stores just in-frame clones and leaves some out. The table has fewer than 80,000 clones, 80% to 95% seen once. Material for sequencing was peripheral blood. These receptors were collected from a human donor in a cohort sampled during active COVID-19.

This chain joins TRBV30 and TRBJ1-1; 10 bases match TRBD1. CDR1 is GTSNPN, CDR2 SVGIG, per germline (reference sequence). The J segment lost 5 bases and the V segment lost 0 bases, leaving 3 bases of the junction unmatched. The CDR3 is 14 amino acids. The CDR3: CAWSVDRGYTEAFF. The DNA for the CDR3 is TGTGCCTGGAGTGTGGACAGGGGGTATACTGAAGCTTTCTTT.

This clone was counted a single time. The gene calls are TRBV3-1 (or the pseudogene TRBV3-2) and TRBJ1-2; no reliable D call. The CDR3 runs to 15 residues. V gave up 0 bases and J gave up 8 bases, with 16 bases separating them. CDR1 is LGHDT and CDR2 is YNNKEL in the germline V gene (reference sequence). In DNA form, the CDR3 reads TGTGCCAGCAGCCAAGATCGGAGCAGGTCGGGGGGCTACACCTTC. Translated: CASSQDRSRSGGYTF.

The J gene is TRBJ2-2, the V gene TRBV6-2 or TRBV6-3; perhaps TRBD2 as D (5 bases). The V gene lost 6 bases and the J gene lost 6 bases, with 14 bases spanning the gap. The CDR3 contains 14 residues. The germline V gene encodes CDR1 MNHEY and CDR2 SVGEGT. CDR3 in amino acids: CASSQVIGAGELFF. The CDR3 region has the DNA TGTGCCAGCAGCCAGGTCATCGGGGCCGGGGAGCTGTTTTTT.

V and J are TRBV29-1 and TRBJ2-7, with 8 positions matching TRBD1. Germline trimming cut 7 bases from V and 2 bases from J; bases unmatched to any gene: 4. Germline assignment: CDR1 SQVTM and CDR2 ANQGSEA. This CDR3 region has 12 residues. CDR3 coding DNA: TGCAGCGGGAAGACAGGGGCCTACGAGCAGTACTTC. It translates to CSGKTGAYEQYF.

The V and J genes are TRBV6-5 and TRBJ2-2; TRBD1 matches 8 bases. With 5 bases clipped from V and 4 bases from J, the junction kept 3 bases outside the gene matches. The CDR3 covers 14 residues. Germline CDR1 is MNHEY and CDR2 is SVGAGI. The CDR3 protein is CASSRQGTTGELFF. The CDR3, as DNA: TGTGCCAGCAGTCGACAGGGGACCACCGGGGAGCTGTTTTTT.

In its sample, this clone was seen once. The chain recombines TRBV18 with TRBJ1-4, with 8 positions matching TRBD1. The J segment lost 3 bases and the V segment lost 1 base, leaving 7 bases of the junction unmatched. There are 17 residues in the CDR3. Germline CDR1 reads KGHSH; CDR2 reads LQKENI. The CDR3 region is CASSPRLTGAANEKLFF. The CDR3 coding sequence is TGTGCCAGCTCACCACGTTTGACAGGGGCGGCTAATGAAAAACTGTTTTTT.

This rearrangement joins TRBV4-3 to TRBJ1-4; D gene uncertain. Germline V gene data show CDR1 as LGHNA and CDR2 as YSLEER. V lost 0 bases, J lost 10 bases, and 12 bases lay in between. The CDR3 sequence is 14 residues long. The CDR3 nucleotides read TGCGCCAGCAGCCAAGAGATCCCACCGGGAAAACTGTTTTTT. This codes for CASSQEIPPGKLFF.

The CDR3 spells CASSDTPWVSNQPQHF. CDR3 coding DNA: TGTGCCAGCAGCGACACCCCCTGGGTTAGCAATCAGCCCCAGCATTTT. The chain carries TRBV2 and TRBJ1-5; D ambiguous. The CDR3 length is 16 residues. Per the germline V gene, CDR1 is SNHLY and CDR2 is FYNNEI. Trimming cost V 6 bases and J 0 bases, with 15 bases left between them.